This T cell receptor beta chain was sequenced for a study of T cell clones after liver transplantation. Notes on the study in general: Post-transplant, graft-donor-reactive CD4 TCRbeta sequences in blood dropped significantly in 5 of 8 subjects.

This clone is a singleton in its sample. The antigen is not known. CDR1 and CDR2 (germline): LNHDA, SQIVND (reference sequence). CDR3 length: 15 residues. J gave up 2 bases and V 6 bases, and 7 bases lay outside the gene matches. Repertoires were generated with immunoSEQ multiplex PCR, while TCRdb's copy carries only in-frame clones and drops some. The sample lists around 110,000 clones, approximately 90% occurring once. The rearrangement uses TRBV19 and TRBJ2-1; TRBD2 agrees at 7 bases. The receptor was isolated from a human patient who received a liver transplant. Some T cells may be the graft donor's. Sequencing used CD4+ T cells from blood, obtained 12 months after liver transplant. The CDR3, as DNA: TGTGCCAGTAGGAAGCGGGAAAGGGCCTACAATGAGCAGTTCTTC. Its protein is CASRKRERAYNEQFF.